Below are 10 T cell receptor beta chains sequenced from a single sample in a study of blood T cells in healthy people across ages. Using a J-beta primer mix together with a sample-barcoded 5' primer, a second PCR was run for roughly 6 to 11 cycles. TCRdb redid the calling of the 5' RACE reads with MiXCR, one entry per CDR3 protein. The data show over 600,000 distinct CDR3 sequences, with roughly 20% seen just once and around 3.4% held by the top ten. Sequencing was performed on blood. These receptors were taken from a man aged 70 or older in good health.

In this sample, this clonotype turned up a few times. Mismatch with germline at one junction end may stem from a read error. The chain recombines TRBV6-5 with TRBJ1-6; possible D gene TRBD1, 5 bases. Germline CDR1 reads MNHEY; CDR2 reads SVGAGI. This CDR3 comprises 14 residues. The CDR3 loop is CAGSQGRNNSPLHF. Here the CDR3 DNA reads TGTGCCGGCAGTCAGGGTCGGAATAATTCACCCCTCCACTTT.

On this clonotype itself: Germline is not matched at one junction end, which may reflect a read error. The gene calls are TRBV12-3 or TRBV12-4 and TRBJ1-1, with a tentative D call TRBD1 (5 bases). The CDR3 is 14 residues long. The CDR3 nucleotides are TGTGCCAGCAGGAGAGGGACGGTGAACACTGAAACTTTCTTT. Translating it yields CASRRGTVNTETFF.

Remarks on this clonotype: Its ends do not fully match the called genes, so a read error is possible. The V call is TRBV7-9, the J call TRBJ1-5, with D perhaps matching TRBD1 (6 bases). This CDR3 is built from 13 residues. Germline V gene data show CDR1 as SEHNR and CDR2 as FQNEAQ (reference sequence). DNA of the CDR3: TGCGCCAGCAGCCGGACAGACTATCAGCCCCAGCATTTT. This encodes CASSRTDYQPQHF.

This clonotype was counted a few times. One junction end does not reproduce the germline sequence, and a read error may be involved. The rearrangement links TRBV13 to TRBJ2-5; tentative D call: TRBD1 (6 bases). CDR1 and CDR2 from the germline V gene are PRHDT and FYEKMQ (reference sequence). The CDR3 has 13 amino acids. The CDR3 DNA follows: TGTGCCAGCAACCGGGACACACAAGAGGCCCAGTACTTC. It is translated as CASNRDTQEAQYF.

This clonotype came up a few times. This chain uses TRBV6-2 or TRBV6-3 with TRBJ1-4; tentative D call: TRBD1 (6 bases). This CDR3 has 13 amino acids. The V and J ends lost 5 bases and 7 bases respectively, with 11 bases between them. CDR1 is MNHEY and CDR2 is SVGEGT in the germline V gene. CDR3 nucleotides: TGTGCCAGCAGTGGATGGACAGTTGAAAAACTGTTTTTT. This translates into CASSGWTVEKLFF.

This clonotype was counted only a few times. The chain links TRBV29-1 to TRBJ1-2; tentative D call: TRBD1 (5 bases). The length of the CDR3 is 13 residues. V was pared by 5 bases and J by 0 bases, with 10 bases between. In germline, CDR1 is SQVTM, CDR2 ANQGSEA. CDR3 region: CSVLGGTNYGYTF. The CDR3 DNA follows: TGCAGCGTTCTGGGGGGTACTAACTATGGCTACACCTTC. The full variable domain, its missing parts supplied by reference TRBV29-1 and TRBJ1-2, is SAVISQKPSRDICQRGTSLTIQCQVDSQVTMMFWYRQQPGQSLTLIATANQGSEATYESGFVIDKFPISRPNLTFSTLTVSNMSPEDSSIYLCSVLGGTNYGYTFGSGTRLTVV.

This clonotype was detected only a few times. This rearrangement joins TRBV3-1 to TRBJ2-4, with D uncertain. V shed 2 bases and J shed 2 bases, with 7 bases lying between them. The CDR3 length is 14 residues. Germline CDR1 LGHDT, CDR2 YNNKEL (reference sequence). CDR3 nucleotides: TGTGCCAGCAGCCAACGGACCTCCAAAAACATTCAGTACTTC. Translation: CASSQRTSKNIQYF. Using reference TRBV3-1 and TRBJ2-4 for the parts outside the CDR3, the full variable domain is DTAVSQTPKYLVTQMGNDKSIKCEQNLGHDTMYWYKQDSKKFLKIMFSYNNKELIINETVPNRFSPKSPDKAHLNLHINSLELGDSAVYFCASSQRTSKNIQYFGAGTRLSVL.

This clonotype has only a few counts. The chain combines TRBV7-9 with TRBJ2-5; 7 positions match TRBD2. The CDR3 is 16 amino acids. CDR1 is SEHNR, CDR2 FQNEAQ, per germline (reference sequence). The trim removed 3 bases at V and 4 bases at J, leaving 11 bases unmatched. CDR3 sequence reads: CASSLTSRRSGETQYF. The DNA for the CDR3 is TGTGCCAGCAGCTTGACTAGCAGGAGGTCGGGAGAGACCCAGTACTTC.

This chain uses TRBV9 with TRBJ2-5, with 8 bases lining up with TRBD2. The DNA end favors TRBJ2-1, so the J call may be wrong. The CDR3 loop spans 15 amino acids. CDR1 is SGDLS and CDR2 is YYNGEE in the germline V gene. CDR3 in DNA: TGTGCCAGCAGCGTCTCCGGGACTAGAGCCAATGAGCAGTTCTTC. It codes for CASSVSGTRANEQFF.

This clonotype was counted once. V and J are TRBV5-8 and TRBJ2-5; 7 bases line up with TRBD2. This CDR3 region has 15 residues. Germline assignment: CDR1 SGHTS and CDR2 YDEGEE. Germline trimming cut 4 bases from V and 1 base from J; bases unmatched to any gene: 7. The CDR3 nucleotides read TGTGCCAGCAGCCGACCAGCGGGACTCCAAGAGACCCAGTACTTC. Its translation is CASSRPAGLQETQYF.